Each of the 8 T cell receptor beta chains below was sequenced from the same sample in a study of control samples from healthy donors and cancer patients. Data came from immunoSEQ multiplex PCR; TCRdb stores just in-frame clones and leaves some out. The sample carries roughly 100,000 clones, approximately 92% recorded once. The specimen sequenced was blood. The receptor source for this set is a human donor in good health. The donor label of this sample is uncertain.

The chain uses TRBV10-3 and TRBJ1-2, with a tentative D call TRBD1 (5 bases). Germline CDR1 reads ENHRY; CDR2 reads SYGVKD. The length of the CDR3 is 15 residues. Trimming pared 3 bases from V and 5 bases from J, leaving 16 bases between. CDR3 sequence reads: CAISDLDSPPYGYTF. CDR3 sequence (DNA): TGTGCCATCAGTGACCTTGACAGTCCTCCGTATGGCTACACCTTC.

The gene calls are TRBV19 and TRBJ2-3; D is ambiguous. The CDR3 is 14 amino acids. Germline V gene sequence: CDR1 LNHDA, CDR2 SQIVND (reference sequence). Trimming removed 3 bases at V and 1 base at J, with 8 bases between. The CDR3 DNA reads TGTGCCAGTAGTATCGGGCAAGGCACAGATACGCAGTATTTT. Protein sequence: CASSIGQGTDTQYF.

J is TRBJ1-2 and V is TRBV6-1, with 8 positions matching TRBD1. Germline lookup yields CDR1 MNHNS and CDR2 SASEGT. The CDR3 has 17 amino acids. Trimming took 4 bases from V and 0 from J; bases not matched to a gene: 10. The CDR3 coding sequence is TGTGCCAGCAGTGCTCCCGGGGTACAGGGGGCTAACTATGGCTACACCTTC. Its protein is CASSAPGVQGANYGYTF.

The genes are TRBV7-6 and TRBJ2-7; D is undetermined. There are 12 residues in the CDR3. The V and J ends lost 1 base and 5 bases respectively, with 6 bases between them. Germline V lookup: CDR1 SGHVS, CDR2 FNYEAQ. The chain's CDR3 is CASSLVPHEQYF. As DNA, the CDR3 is TGTGCCAGCAGCTTAGTTCCCCACGAGCAGTACTTC.

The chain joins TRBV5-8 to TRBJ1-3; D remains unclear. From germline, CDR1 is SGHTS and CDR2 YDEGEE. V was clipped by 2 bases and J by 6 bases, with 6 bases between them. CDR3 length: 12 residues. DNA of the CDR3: TGTGCCAGCAGCTTTCCAGTAAACACCATATATTTT. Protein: CASSFPVNTIYF.

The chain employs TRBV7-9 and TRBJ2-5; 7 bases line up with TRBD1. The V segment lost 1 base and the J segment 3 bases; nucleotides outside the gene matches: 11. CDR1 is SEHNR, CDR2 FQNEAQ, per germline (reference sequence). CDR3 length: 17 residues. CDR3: CASSLVTGSTGKETQYF. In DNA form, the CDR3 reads TGTGCCAGCAGCTTAGTCACAGGTTCGACAGGGAAAGAGACCCAGTACTTC. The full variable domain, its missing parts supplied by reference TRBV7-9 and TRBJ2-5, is DTGVSQNPRHKITKRGQNVTFRCDPISEHNRLYWYRQTLGQGPEFLTYFQNEAQLEKSRLLSDRFSAERPKGSFSTLEIQRTEQGDSAMYLCASSLVTGSTGKETQYFGPGTRLLVL.

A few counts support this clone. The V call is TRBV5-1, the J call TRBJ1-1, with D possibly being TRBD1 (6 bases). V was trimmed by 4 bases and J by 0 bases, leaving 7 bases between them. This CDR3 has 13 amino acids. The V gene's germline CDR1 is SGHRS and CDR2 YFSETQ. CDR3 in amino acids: CASSRDMNTEAFF. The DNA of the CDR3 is TGCGCCAGCAGCAGGGACATGAACACTGAAGCTTTCTTT.

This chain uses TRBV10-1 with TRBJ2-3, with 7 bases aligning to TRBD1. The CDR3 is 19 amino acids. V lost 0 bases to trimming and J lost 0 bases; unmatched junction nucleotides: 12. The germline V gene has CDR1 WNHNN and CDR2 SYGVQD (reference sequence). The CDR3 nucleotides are TGCGCCAGCAGTGAGTCGTTTCAAGCCGGGACAGCTAGCACAGATACGCAGTATTTT. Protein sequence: CASSESFQAGTASTDTQYF.